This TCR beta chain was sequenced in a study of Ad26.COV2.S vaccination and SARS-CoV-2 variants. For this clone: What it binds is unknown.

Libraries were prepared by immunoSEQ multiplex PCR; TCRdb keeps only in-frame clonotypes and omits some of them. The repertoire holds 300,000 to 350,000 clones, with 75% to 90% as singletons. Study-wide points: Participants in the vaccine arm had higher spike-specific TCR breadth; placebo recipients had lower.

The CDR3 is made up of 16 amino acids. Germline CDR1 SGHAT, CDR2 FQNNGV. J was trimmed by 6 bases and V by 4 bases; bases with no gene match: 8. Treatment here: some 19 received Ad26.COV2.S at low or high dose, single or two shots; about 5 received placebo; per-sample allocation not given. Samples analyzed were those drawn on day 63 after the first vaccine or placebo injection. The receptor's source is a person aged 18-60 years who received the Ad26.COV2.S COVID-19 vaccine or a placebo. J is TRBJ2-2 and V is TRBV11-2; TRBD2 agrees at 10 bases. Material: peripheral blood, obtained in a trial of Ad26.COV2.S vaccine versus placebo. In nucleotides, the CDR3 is TGTGCCAGCAGCTCGCGCGCAGCGGGGGGGCCCGGGGAGCTGTTTTTT. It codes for CASSSRAAGGPGELFF.